Following are 5 T cell receptor beta chains from one sample sequenced in a study of T cell responses to AZD1222 COVID-19 vaccine. Profiling relied on immunoSEQ multiplex PCR, and the TCRdb table lists in-frame clones only, not all of them. The sample lists approximately 77,000 clones; under 95% were seen once. The sample was peripheral blood, taken 28 days after the second AZD1222 dose. The receptors originated from an adult who received the AZD1222 COVID-19 vaccine.

This CDR3 is CASTRTSGQQQYF. In nucleotides, the CDR3 is TGTGCCAGCACCCGGACTAGCGGACAGCAGCAGTACTTC. This chain connects TRBV14 to TRBJ2-7, with 10 nucleotides matching TRBD2. CDR1 and CDR2 (germline): SGHDN, FVKESK. CDR3 size: 13 residues. The V gene end was trimmed by 7 bases and the J gene end by 8 bases; junction bases not matched to a gene: 8.

This clone came up a few times. V and J are TRBV12-3 or TRBV12-4 and TRBJ1-1, with 7 bases lining up with TRBD1. The CDR3 spans 13 residues. J lost 6 bases, V lost 5 bases, and 6 bases had no gene match. The CDR3 protein is CASSLDRVSEAFF. The CDR3 bases are TGTGCCAGCAGTCTCGACAGGGTGTCTGAAGCTTTCTTT.

The chain uses TRBV29-1 and TRBJ1-1; TRBD1 matches 8 bases. CDR1 SQVTM and CDR2 ANQGSEA come from the germline V gene. The V segment lost 7 bases and the J segment 1 base; nucleotides outside the gene matches: 5. The CDR3 runs 13 residues. CDR3 nucleotides: TGCAGCGGCTCCGGGACAGGGAACACTGAAGCTTTCTTT. Residues: CSGSGTGNTEAFF.

V usage is TRBV7-9 and J usage is TRBJ2-5; TRBD1 aligns across 7 bases. This CDR3 is 13 amino acids long. J gave up 7 bases and V 7 bases, and 9 bases lay outside the gene matches. CDR1 and CDR2 from the germline V gene are SEHNR and FQNEAQ (reference sequence). The CDR3 here is CASTYASGGTQYF. CDR3 bases: TGTGCCAGCACCTACGCTTCAGGGGGGACCCAGTACTTC. Using reference TRBV7-9 and TRBJ2-5 for the parts outside the CDR3, the full variable domain is DTGVSQNPRHKITKRGQNVTFRCDPISEHNRLYWYRQTLGQGPEFLTYFQNEAQLEKSRLLSDRFSAERPKGSFSTLEIQRTEQGDSAMYLCASTYASGGTQYFGPGTRLLVL.

This clone was detected only a few times. V and J are TRBV29-1 and TRBJ2-1, with a tentative D call TRBD2 (6 bases). V gave up 5 bases and J gave up 10 bases, with 21 bases separating them. The germline V gene encodes CDR1 SQVTM and CDR2 ANQGSEA. The CDR3 spans 14 residues. DNA of the CDR3: TGCAGCGTTCTCCCGACCTTGACTAGACCCGAGCAGTTCTTC. It is translated as CSVLPTLTRPEQFF.